The 9 T cell receptor beta chains below all came from one sample that was sequenced in a study of beta chain features in type 1 diabetes. Notes on the study in general: Researchers report that Type 1 diabetes patients had moderately but significantly shorter TCRB CDR3s across all four CD4+ subsets.

The isolated RNA, all of it, was reverse transcribed, so expressed TCRB transcripts were what got sequenced. Only in-frame clones appear in the TCRdb table, and some are missing; sequencing was by immunoSEQ multiplex PCR. The sample lists about 660,000 clones; over 12% were seen once. Antigens of these TCRs are unknown. The sequenced sample consisted of naive CD4+ T cells from blood. These receptors were taken from a man between 18 and 29 years old with type 1 diabetes.

This clone appeared a few times. The rearrangement joins TRBV29-1 to TRBJ1-4, with 7 positions matching TRBD1. V lost 5 bases and J lost 1; bases outside the gene matches: 4. The length of the CDR3 is 14 residues. Germline-derived CDR1 and CDR2 are SQVTM and ANQGSEA. CDR3: CSVNRQGTNEKLFF. The CDR3 coding sequence is TGCAGCGTTAATCGACAGGGAACTAATGAAAAACTGTTTTTT. Filled out from reference TRBV29-1 and TRBJ1-4, the complete variable domain reads SAVISQKPSRDICQRGTSLTIQCQVDSQVTMMFWYRQQPGQSLTLIATANQGSEATYESGFVIDKFPISRPNLTFSTLTVSNMSPEDSSIYLCSVNRQGTNEKLFFGSGTQLSVL.

There are a few counts of this clone. This chain links TRBV10-3 with TRBJ2-1; 12 bases are a match to TRBD2. V dropped 0 bases and J dropped 6; count of bases not matched to a gene: 9. From germline, CDR1 is ENHRY and CDR2 SYGVKD. The CDR3 has 18 amino acids. CDR3 loop: CAISESILLAGGPNEQFF. The CDR3 DNA sequence: TGTGCCATCAGTGAGTCGATTCTCCTAGCGGGGGGGCCCAATGAGCAGTTCTTC.

This chain joins TRBV30 and TRBJ1-2; D may be TRBD1 (5 bases). Looked up from germline, CDR1 is GTSNPN and CDR2 is SVGIG (reference sequence). The CDR3 sequence is 11 residues long. Between the trimmed V and J ends, which lost 0 bases and 11 bases, there was a span of 10 bases. CDR3: CAWSVPKGYTF. The DNA for the CDR3 is TGTGCCTGGAGTGTTCCGAAGGGGTACACCTTC.

The chain links TRBV29-1 to TRBJ2-5; 8 positions agree with TRBD1. V lost 1 base to trimming and J lost 5 bases; unmatched junction nucleotides: 6. Germline CDR1 reads SQVTM; CDR2 reads ANQGSEA. The CDR3 sequence is 14 residues long. CDR3 in amino acids: CSVEVNRGVETQYF. CDR3 bases: TGCAGCGTTGAAGTCAACAGGGGGGTCGAGACCCAGTACTTC.

The chain uses TRBV7-2 and TRBJ2-2; TRBD2 agrees at 13 bases. The CDR3 runs 18 residues. After removal of 5 bases from V and 4 bases from J, the junction contained 10 bases not matched to a gene. Per the germline V gene, CDR1 is SGHTA and CDR2 is FQGNSA. The CDR3 loop is CASSEPGLAGMGTGELFF. As DNA, the CDR3 is TGTGCCAGCAGCGAACCGGGACTAGCGGGAATGGGCACCGGGGAGCTGTTTTTT.

This clone was seen a few times. The sample holds other DNA sequences that translate to the same CDR3. The chain uses TRBV20-1 and TRBJ2-1, with D unclear. CDR1 DFQATT and CDR2 SNEGSKA come from the germline V gene (reference sequence). The CDR3 sequence is 11 residues long. With 1 base removed from V and 8 bases from J, the gap between germline ends came to 6 bases. CDR3 sequence reads: CSARGGHEQFF. In DNA form, the CDR3 reads TGCAGTGCTAGAGGAGGCCATGAGCAGTTCTTC.

This clone turned up a few times. The genes are TRBV5-4 and TRBJ1-3; TRBD1 agrees at 9 bases. There are 14 residues in the CDR3. The germline V gene encodes CDR1 SGHNT and CDR2 YYREEE (reference sequence). V lost 7 bases to trimming and J lost 4 bases; unmatched junction nucleotides: 6. CDR3 sequence reads: CASGTGGAGNTIYF. The CDR3 region has the DNA TGTGCCAGCGGCACAGGGGGCGCCGGAAACACCATATATTTT.

The chain couples TRBV11-1 to TRBJ1-1; possible D gene TRBD1, 6 bases. The V and J ends lost 2 bases and 11 bases respectively, with 18 bases between them. CDR3 length equals 14 residues. The germline V gene has CDR1 SGHAT and CDR2 FQDESV (reference sequence). The CDR3 spells CASSLSRGLVSAFF. The CDR3 DNA is TGTGCCAGCAGCTTATCTCGGGGGCTCGTCTCGGCTTTCTTT. Using reference TRBV11-1 and TRBJ1-1 for the parts outside the CDR3, the full variable domain is EAEVAQSPRYKITEKSQAVAFWCDPISGHATLYWYRQILGQGPELLVQFQDESVVDDSQLPKDRFSAERLKGVDSTLKIQPAELGDSAMYLCASSLSRGLVSAFFGQGTRLTVV.

As for this clone: In the same sample, other DNA sequences code for this CDR3. The chain uses TRBV18 and TRBJ2-7, with D perhaps assigned TRBD1 or TRBD2 (5 bases each). The CDR3 runs to 13 residues. The V end lost 1 base, the J end lost 2 bases, and 6 bases lay between the germline ends. Germline V lookup: CDR1 KGHSH, CDR2 LQKENI. CDR3 in DNA: TGTGCCAGCTCACCACAGGGACCCTACGAGCAGTACTTC. Amino acid sequence: CASSPQGPYEQYF.